These 13 T cell receptor beta chains originate from one sample sequenced in a study of blood T cell repertoires in COVID-19. The protocol was immunoSEQ multiplex PCR, while the TCRdb copy is restricted to in-frame clones and leaves out a portion. The repertoire holds approximately 300,000 clones, about 85% seen once, with about 1.9% in the top ten. Sequencing was performed on PBMCs or T cells enriched from blood (not recorded which). The source is a woman aged 25 to 39 who had been exposed to COVID-19.

There are a few counts of this clone. V and J are TRBV5-4 and TRBJ1-1, with D tentatively TRBD1 (5 bases). The CDR3 totals 14 residues. Germline CDR1 reads SGHNT; CDR2 reads YYREEE (reference sequence). V was shortened by 4 bases and J by 3 bases, with 13 bases between the two germline ends. CDR3 bases: TGTGCCAGCAGCGCAGGAGGGGATCACACTGAAGCTTTCTTT. It encodes CASSAGGDHTEAFF.

J is TRBJ2-3 and V is TRBV30; D perhaps matches TRBD1 (5 bases). This CDR3 is 13 amino acids long. V was shortened by 7 bases and J by 3 bases, with 14 bases between the two germline ends. The germline V gene has CDR1 GTSNPN and CDR2 SVGIG (reference sequence). As DNA, the CDR3 is TGTGCCTCCCGATACCGACAGACAGATACGCAGTATTTT. This gives the protein CASRYRQTDTQYF.

V is TRBV5-1 and J is TRBJ2-7; tentative D call: TRBD2 (6 bases). Germline loops: CDR1 SGHRS, CDR2 YFSETQ. Trimming left V 3 bases short and J 0 bases short, with 13 bases between. The CDR3 is made up of 15 amino acids. CDR3 coding DNA: TGCGCCAGCAGCTGGGGGACTGCGAGCTCCTACGAGCAGTACTTC. Its translation is CASSWGTASSYEQYF. Full variable domain (missing parts from reference TRBV5-1 and TRBJ2-7): KAGVTQTPRYLIKTRGQQVTLSCSPISGHRSVSWYQQTPGQGLQFLFEYFSETQRNKGNFPGRFSGRQFSNSRSEMNVSTLELGDSALYLCASSWGTASSYEQYFGPGTRLTVT.

This clone was counted once. The gene calls are TRBV2 and TRBJ1-5, with D possibly TRBD1 on 6 matching bases. This CDR3 region has 15 residues. The V and J ends lost 6 bases and 0 bases respectively, with 12 bases between them. The germline V gene encodes CDR1 SNHLY and CDR2 FYNNEI. The CDR3 protein is CASSDRTVSNQPQHF. In nucleotides, the CDR3 is TGTGCCAGCAGCGATCGGACAGTTAGCAATCAGCCCCAGCATTTT. The full variable domain, completed using reference TRBV2 and TRBJ1-5, is EPEVTQTPSHQVTQMGQEVILRCVPISNHLYFYWYRQILGQKVEFLVSFYNNEISEKSEIFDDQFSVERPDGSNFTLKIRSTKLEDSAMYFCASSDRTVSNQPQHFGDGTRLSIL.

The genes are TRBV7-2 and TRBJ2-3, with TRBD2 identical over 10 bases. The J segment lost 1 base and the V segment lost 5 bases, leaving 9 bases of the junction unmatched. Germline V gene sequence: CDR1 SGHTA, CDR2 FQGNSA. The CDR3 covers 17 residues. DNA for the CDR3: TGTGCCAGCAGCGCCCGACCTACTAGCGGGGGCACAGATACGCAGTATTTT. This sequence encodes CASSARPTSGGTDTQYF.

This rearrangement joins TRBV28 to TRBJ1-3, with D possibly TRBD1 on 6 matching bases. This CDR3 has 15 residues. Trimming left V 5 bases short and J 1 base short, with 12 bases between. CDR1 is MDHEN and CDR2 is SYDVKM in the germline V gene. The CDR3 protein is CASSKQGASGNTIYF. CDR3 sequence (DNA): TGTGCCAGCAGTAAACAGGGAGCATCTGGAAACACCATATATTTT.

This chain connects TRBV6-5 to TRBJ2-1; 11 nucleotides agree with TRBD2. Germline lookup yields CDR1 MNHEY and CDR2 SVGAGI. V lost 5 bases to trimming and J lost 9 bases; unmatched junction nucleotides: 9. The CDR3 length is 15 residues. DNA for the CDR3: TGTGCCAGCAGTCCGACTAGCGGGGCCTTCGGTGAGCAGTTCTTC. Its translation is CASSPTSGAFGEQFF.

This clone has just one count. The chain joins TRBV28 to TRBJ1-2; D is perhaps TRBD1 (6 bases). The CDR3 has 12 residues. Trimming left V 7 bases short and J 4 bases short, with 10 bases between. Germline values: CDR1 MDHEN, CDR2 SYDVKM. The CDR3 protein is CASTGVVYGYTF. The DNA for the CDR3 is TGTGCCAGCACAGGGGTCGTCTATGGCTACACCTTC.

The chain recombines TRBV29-1 with TRBJ1-1; unclear D gene. CDR3 size: 14 residues. Germline V lookup: CDR1 SQVTM, CDR2 ANQGSEA. Trimming removed 4 bases at V and 3 bases at J, with 15 bases between. The CDR3 spells CSVAPRVAHTEAFF. CDR3 bases: TGCAGCGTTGCCCCCCGGGTTGCTCACACTGAAGCTTTCTTT. Complete variable domain (other parts from reference TRBV29-1 and TRBJ1-1): SAVISQKPSRDICQRGTSLTIQCQVDSQVTMMFWYRQQPGQSLTLIATANQGSEATYESGFVIDKFPISRPNLTFSTLTVSNMSPEDSSIYLCSVAPRVAHTEAFFGQGTRLTVV.

This chain connects TRBV18 to TRBJ2-3; 10 nucleotides align to TRBD1. Looked up from germline, CDR1 is KGHSH and CDR2 is LQKENI. Unmatched junction bases numbered 6, after V lost 5 bases and J lost 4 bases. CDR3 length: 15 residues. CDR3 sequence (DNA): TGTGCCAGCTCATCCGACAGGGGGCAGGCAGATACGCAGTATTTT. It is translated as CASSSDRGQADTQYF.

The chain joins TRBV4-1 to TRBJ1-3, with D hard to call. The CDR3 sequence is 15 residues long. In germline, CDR1 is MGHRA, CDR2 YSYEKL. V lost 0 bases, J lost 3 bases, and 9 bases lay in between. CDR3 loop: CASSQETGSGNTIYF. CDR3 nucleotides: TGCGCCAGCAGCCAAGAAACGGGAAGTGGAAACACCATATATTTT.

The chain couples TRBV27 to TRBJ2-4; D may be TRBD1 (6 bases). The germline CDR1 and CDR2 sequences are MNHEY and SMNVEV (reference sequence). The CDR3 extends over 14 amino acids. Deletions cut 3 bases from V and 2 bases from J, with 8 bases between. The CDR3 DNA reads TGTGCCAGCAGTTTCGGGACATCCAAAAACATTCAGTACTTC. Its translation is CASSFGTSKNIQYF.

The sample holds many counts of this clone. The chain uses TRBV9 and TRBJ2-7; 8 nucleotides align to TRBD2. Germline assignment: CDR1 SGDLS and CDR2 YYNGEE. V trimming: 4 bases; J trimming: 5 bases; junction bases outside the gene matches: 11. The CDR3 is 15 residues long. CDR3 protein: CASSPSGGAHHEQYF. CDR3 bases: TGTGCCAGCAGCCCTTCCGGGGGGGCCCACCACGAGCAGTACTTC.